This TCR beta chain was sequenced in a study of T-cell memory formation after mild COVID-19. Study overall: Across donors, TCR clusters were largely donor specific.

TCR alpha and TCR beta cDNA libraries with sample barcodes and UMIs came from 5'RACE using constant-segment primers. TCRdb re-called the 5' RACE reads with MiXCR, one entry per CDR3 protein. The profile shows 110,000 or so distinct CDR3 sequences, roughly 20% of them singletons. The CDR3 contains 14 residues. The V and J ends lost 2 bases and 3 bases respectively, with 11 bases between them. The germline gives CDR1 MNHEY, CDR2 SMNVEV (reference sequence). Study observations and caveats: Among contracting clones, CD4+ were mainly CM/EM and CD8+ enriched in EMRA.

This clonotype was seen a handful of times. The antigen remains unidentified. The source is a young man who had mild COVID-19 (a few samples of this study predate the infection). Cell type and time point are not known. The genes are TRBV27 and TRBJ2-7, with a weak D call TRBD1 (6 bases). Sequencing used PBMCs or a T cell subset sorted from them (not recorded which). As DNA, the CDR3 is TGTGCCAGCAGTTTAAGGGTAGGGGGCTACGAGCAGTACTTC. The encoded protein is CASSLRVGGYEQYF.